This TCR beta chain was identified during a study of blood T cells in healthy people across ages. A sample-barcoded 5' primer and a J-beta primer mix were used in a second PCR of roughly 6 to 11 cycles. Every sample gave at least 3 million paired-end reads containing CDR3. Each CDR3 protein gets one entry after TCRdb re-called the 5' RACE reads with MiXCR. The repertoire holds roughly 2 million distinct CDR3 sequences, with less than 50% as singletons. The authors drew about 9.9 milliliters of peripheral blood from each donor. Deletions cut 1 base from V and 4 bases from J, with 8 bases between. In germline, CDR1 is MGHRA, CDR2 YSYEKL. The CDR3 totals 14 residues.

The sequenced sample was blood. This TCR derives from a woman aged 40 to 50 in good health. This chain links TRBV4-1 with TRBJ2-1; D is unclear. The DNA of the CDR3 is TGCGCCAGCAGCCAAGTACCAAATTACAATGAGCAGTTCTTC. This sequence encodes CASSQVPNYNEQFF.